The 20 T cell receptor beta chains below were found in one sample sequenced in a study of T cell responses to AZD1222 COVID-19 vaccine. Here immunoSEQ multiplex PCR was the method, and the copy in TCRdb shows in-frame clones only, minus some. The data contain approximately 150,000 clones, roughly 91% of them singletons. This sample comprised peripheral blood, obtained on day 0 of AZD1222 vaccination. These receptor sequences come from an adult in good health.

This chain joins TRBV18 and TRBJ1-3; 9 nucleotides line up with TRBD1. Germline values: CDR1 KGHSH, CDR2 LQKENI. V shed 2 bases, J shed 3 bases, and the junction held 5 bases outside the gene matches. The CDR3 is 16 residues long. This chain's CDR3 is CASSPSLDRGGNTIYF. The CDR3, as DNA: TGTGCCAGCTCACCAAGTCTGGACAGGGGTGGAAACACCATATATTTT. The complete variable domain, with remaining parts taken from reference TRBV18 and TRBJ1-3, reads NAGVMQNPRHLVRRRGQEARLRCSPMKGHSHVYWYRQLPEEGLKFMVYLQKENIIDESGMPKERFSAEFPKEGPSILRIQQVVRGDSAAYFCASSPSLDRGGNTIYFGEGSWLTVV.

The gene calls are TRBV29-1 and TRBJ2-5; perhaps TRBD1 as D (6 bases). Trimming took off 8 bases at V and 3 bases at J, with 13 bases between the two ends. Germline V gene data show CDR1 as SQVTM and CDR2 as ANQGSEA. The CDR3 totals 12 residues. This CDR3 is CSIRDMKETQYF. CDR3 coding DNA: TGCAGCATACGGGACATGAAAGAGACCCAGTACTTC. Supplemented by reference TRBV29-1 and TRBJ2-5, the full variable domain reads SAVISQKPSRDICQRGTSLTIQCQVDSQVTMMFWYRQQPGQSLTLIATANQGSEATYESGFVIDKFPISRPNLTFSTLTVSNMSPEDSSIYLCSIRDMKETQYFGPGTRLLVL.

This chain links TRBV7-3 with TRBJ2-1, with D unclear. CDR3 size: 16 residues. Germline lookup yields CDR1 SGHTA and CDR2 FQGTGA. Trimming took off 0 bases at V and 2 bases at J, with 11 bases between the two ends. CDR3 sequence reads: CASSLTKVIAYNEQFF. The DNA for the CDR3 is TGTGCCAGCAGCTTAACCAAGGTCATCGCCTACAATGAGCAGTTCTTC.

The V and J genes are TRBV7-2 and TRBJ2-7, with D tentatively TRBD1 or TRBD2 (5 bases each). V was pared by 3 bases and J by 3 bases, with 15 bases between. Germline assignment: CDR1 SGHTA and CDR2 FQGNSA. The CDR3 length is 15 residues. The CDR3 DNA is TGTGCCAGCAGCTTTGGGGGTAACCTTGGCTACGAGCAGTACTTC. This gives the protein CASSFGGNLGYEQYF.

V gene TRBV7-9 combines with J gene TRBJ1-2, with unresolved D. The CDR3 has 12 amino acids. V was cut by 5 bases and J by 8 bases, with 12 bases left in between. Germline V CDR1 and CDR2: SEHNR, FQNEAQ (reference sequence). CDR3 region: CASSVAGLGYTF. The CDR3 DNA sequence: TGTGCCAGCAGCGTGGCGGGTTTGGGCTACACCTTC.

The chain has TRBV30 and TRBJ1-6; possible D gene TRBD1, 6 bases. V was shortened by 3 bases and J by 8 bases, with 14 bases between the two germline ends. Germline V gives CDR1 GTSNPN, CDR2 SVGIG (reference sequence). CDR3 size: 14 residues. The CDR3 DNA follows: TGTGCCTGGAGGGCCGGACAGAACGATTCACCCCTCCACTTT. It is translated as CAWRAGQNDSPLHF.

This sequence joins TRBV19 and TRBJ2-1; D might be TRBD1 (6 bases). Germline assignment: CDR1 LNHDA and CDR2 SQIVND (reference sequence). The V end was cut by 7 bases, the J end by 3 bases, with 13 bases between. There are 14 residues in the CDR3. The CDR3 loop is CASTRGVGYNEQFF. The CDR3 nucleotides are TGTGCCAGTACCAGGGGTGTAGGCTACAATGAGCAGTTCTTC.

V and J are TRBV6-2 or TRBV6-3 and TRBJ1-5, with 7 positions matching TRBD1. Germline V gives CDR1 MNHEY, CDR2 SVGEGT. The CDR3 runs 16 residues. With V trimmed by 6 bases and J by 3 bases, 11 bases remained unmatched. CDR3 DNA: TGTGCCAGCAGCCCCGACCCGACAGGGACCAATCAGCCCCAGCATTTT. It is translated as CASSPDPTGTNQPQHF.

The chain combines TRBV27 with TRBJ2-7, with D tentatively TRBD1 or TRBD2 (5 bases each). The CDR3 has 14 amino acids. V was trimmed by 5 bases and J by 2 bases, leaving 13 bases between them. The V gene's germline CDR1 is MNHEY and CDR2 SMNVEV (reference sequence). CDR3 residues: CASSIRDGAYEQYF. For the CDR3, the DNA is TGTGCCAGCAGTATCCGGGACGGAGCCTACGAGCAGTACTTC.

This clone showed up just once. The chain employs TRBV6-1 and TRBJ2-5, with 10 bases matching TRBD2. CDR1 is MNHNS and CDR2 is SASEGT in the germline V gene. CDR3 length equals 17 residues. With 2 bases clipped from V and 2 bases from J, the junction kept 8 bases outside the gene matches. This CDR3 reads CASSERSGGPQQETQYF. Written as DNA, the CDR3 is TGTGCCAGCAGTGAACGTAGCGGGGGGCCCCAGCAAGAGACCCAGTACTTC.

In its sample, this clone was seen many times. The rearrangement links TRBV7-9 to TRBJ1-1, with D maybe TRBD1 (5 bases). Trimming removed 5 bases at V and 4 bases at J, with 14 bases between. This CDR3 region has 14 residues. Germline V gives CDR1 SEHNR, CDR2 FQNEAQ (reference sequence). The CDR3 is CASSQNGGVTEAFF. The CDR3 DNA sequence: TGTGCCAGCAGCCAAAATGGGGGTGTCACTGAAGCTTTCTTT.

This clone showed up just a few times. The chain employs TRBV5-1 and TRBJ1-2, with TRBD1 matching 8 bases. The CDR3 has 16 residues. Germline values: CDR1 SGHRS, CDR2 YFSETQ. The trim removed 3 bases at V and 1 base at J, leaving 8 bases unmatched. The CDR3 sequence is CASSSSSGGYNYGYTF. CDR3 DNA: TGCGCCAGCAGCTCGTCGTCAGGGGGCTATAACTATGGCTACACCTTC.

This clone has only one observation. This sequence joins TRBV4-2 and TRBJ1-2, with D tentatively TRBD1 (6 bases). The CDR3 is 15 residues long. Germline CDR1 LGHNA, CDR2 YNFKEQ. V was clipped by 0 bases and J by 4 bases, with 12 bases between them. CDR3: CASSQDLTGRYGYTF. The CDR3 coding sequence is TGTGCCAGCAGCCAAGATCTAACAGGGCGCTATGGCTACACCTTC.

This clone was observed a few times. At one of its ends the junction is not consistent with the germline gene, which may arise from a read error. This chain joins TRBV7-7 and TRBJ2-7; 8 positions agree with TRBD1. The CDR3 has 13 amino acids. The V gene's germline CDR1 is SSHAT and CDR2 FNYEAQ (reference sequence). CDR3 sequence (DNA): TGTGCTAGCAGCTTAGAAACAGGGGGCGAGCAGTACTTC. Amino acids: CASSLETGGEQYF.

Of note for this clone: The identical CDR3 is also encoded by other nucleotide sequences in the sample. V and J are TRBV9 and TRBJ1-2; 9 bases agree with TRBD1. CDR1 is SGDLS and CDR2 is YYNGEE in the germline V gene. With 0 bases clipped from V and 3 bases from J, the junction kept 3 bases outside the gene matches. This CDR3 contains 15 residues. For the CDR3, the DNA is TGTGCCAGCAGCGTAGGAACAGGGGGCGACTATGGCTACACCTTC. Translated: CASSVGTGGDYGYTF.

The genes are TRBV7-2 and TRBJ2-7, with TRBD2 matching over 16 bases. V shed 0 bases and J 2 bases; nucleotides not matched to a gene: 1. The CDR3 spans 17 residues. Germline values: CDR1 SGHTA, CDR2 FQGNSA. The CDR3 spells CASSLAGTSGRAYEQYF. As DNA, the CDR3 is TGTGCCAGCAGCTTAGCCGGGACTAGCGGGAGGGCCTACGAGCAGTACTTC.

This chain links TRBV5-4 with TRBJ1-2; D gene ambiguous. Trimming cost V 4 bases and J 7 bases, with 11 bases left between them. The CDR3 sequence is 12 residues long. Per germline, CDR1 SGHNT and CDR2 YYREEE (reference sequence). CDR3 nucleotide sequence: TGTGCCAGCAGCAGCGAAGGGCCTGGCTACACCTTC. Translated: CASSSEGPGYTF.

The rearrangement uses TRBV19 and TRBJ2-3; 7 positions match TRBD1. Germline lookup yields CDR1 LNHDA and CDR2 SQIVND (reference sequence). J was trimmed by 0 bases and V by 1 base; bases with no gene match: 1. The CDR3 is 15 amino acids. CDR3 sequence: CASSIADRSTDTQYF. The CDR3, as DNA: TGTGCCAGTAGTATAGCGGACAGGAGCACAGATACGCAGTATTTT.

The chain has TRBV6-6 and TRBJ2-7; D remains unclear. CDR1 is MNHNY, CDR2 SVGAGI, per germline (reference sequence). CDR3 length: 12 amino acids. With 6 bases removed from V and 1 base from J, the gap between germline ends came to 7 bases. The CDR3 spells CASSPFSYEQYF. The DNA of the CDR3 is TGTGCCAGCAGCCCTTTTTCCTACGAGCAGTACTTC.

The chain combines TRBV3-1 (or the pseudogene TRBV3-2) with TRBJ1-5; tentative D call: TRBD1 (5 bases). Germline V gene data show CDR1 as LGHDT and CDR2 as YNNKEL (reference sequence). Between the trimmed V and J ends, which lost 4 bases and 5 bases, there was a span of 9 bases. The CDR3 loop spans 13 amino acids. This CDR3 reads CASSPRGDQPQHF. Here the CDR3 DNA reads TGTGCCAGCAGCCCGCGGGGGGATCAGCCCCAGCATTTT.